This TCR beta chain was obtained from a study of T cell repertoires in cytomegalovirus infection. At the level of the study: In public TCR beta signatures, there were indications of both CMV infection and matching HLA type.

Study-level findings and limits: It was HLA-C-restricted CMV-specific TCR beta clonotypes that dominated the response ex vivo. Based on cumulative public TCR beta family frequency, carriers of CMV plus the relevant HLA were identified.

From the reads, TCRdb called clonotypes with MiXCR, one entry per CDR3 protein. This sample has 150,000 to 200,000 distinct CDR3 sequences, with around 14% found just once. A few counts support this clonotype. The antigen is unknown. Germline CDR1 and CDR2: SQVTM and ANQGSEA. Trimming pared 4 bases from V and 4 bases from J, leaving 11 bases between. This CDR3 comprises 13 residues. This chain joins TRBV29-1 and TRBJ1-3; no reliable D call. The source of this sequence is a human donor in good health (CMV status not recorded). Some clones in this sample may be carry-over from other donors' samples. The sequenced sample consisted of PBMCs. DNA of the CDR3: TGCAGCGTTGGTGAAGCCCCAGGAAACACCATATATTTT. It specifies CSVGEAPGNTIYF. The entire variable domain, with the rest obtained from reference TRBV29-1 and TRBJ1-3, is as follows: SAVISQKPSRDICQRGTSLTIQCQVDSQVTMMFWYRQQPGQSLTLIATANQGSEATYESGFVIDKFPISRPNLTFSTLTVSNMSPEDSSIYLCSVGEAPGNTIYFGEGSWLTVV.